This T cell receptor (beta chain) is from a study of blood T cells in healthy people across ages. V lost 1 base to trimming and J lost 8 bases, with 19 bases between them. The germline V gene encodes CDR1 SGHDT and CDR2 YYEEEE. CDR3 length equals 15 residues. Through a sample-barcoded 5' primer and a J-beta primer mix, a second PCR was run for roughly 6 to 11 cycles. Each CDR3 protein is one row after TCRdb ran MiXCR on the 5' RACE reads. Seen here are some 1.7 million distinct CDR3 sequences, about 30% observed once, and the top ten hold 7.7%. Notes on this clonotype: A much larger clone differs by one base, so this may be a read error.

This chain links TRBV5-6 with TRBJ2-7, with D perhaps being TRBD1 or TRBD2 (5 bases each). The TCR comes from a woman in her thirties in good health. Material: blood. The CDR3 DNA follows: TGTGCCAGCAGCTTGTACTCAGGGACGTTCCACAAGCAGTACTTC. Amino acids: CASSLYSGTFHKQYF.